This T cell receptor (beta chain) was documented in a study of cytomegalovirus exposure and HLA in healthy donors. Notes on the study in general: CMV serostatus was the sole immune exposure data available. Later genetic work tied a missense DCLRE1C variant to beta-chain V and J trimming. An analysis that was carried out later associated some 17,000 TCR beta sequences with HLA alleles at 0.05 false discovery rate. In all likelihood, a cluster of highly shared sequence variants was a sequencing artifact.

Amplification used 60 Vbeta primers and 13 Jbeta primers. Profiled with immunoSEQ multiplex PCR; TCRdb holds only in-frame clones, not every one. The table shows under 200,000 clones, with about 82% occurring only once. Of note for this clone: Its antigen is not identified.

CDR1 is MNHEY, CDR2 SMNVEV, per germline (reference sequence). CDR3 length equals 17 residues. Trimming took 4 bases from V and 0 from J, leaving 15 bases between them. The V call is TRBV27, the J call TRBJ2-2, with D perhaps TRBD1 (6 bases). Source material: PBMCs. This sequence was found in a woman aged 45-60 years in good health and CMV-seropositive. The CDR3 sequence: CASSSRTVGSNTGELFF. In DNA, the CDR3 is TGTGCCAGCAGTTCCCGGACAGTTGGGTCGAACACCGGGGAGCTGTTTTTT.